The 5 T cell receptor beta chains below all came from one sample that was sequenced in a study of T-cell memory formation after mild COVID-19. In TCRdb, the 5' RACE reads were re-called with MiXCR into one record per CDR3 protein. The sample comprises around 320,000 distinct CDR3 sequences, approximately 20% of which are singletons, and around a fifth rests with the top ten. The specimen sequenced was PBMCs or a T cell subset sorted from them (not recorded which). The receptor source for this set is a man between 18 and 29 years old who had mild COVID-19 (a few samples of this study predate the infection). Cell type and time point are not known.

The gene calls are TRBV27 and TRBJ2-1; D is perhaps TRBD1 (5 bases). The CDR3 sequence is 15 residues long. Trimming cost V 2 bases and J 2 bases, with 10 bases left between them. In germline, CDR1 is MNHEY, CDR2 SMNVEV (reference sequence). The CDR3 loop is CASSLGASPYNEQFF. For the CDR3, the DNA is TGTGCCAGCAGTTTAGGGGCCAGCCCCTACAATGAGCAGTTCTTC.

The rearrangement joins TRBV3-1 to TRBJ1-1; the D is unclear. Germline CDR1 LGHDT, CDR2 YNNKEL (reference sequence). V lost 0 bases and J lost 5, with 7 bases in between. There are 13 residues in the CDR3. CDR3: CASSQDSRTEAFF. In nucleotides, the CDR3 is TGTGCCAGCAGCCAAGATTCTAGAACTGAAGCTTTCTTT.

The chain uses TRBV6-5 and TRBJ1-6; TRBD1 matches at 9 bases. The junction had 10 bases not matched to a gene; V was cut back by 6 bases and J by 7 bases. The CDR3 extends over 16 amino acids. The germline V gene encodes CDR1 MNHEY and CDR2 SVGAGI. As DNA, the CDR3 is TGTGCCAGCAGCCACAGGGGACAGGGACACAATTCACCCCTCCACTTT. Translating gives CASSHRGQGHNSPLHF.

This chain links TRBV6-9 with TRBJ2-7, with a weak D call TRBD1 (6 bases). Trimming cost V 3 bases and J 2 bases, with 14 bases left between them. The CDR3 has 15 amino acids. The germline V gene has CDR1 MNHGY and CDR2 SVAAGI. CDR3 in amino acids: CASSYPDRVTYEQYF. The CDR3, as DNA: TGTGCCAGCAGTTACCCGGACAGAGTCACCTACGAGCAGTACTTC.

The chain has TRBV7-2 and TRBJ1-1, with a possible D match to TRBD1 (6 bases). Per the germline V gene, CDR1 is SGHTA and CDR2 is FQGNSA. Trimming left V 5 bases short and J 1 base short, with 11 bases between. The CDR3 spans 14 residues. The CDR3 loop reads CASSPAGANTEAFF. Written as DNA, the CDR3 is TGTGCCAGCAGCCCCGCGGGGGCGAACACTGAAGCTTTCTTT.